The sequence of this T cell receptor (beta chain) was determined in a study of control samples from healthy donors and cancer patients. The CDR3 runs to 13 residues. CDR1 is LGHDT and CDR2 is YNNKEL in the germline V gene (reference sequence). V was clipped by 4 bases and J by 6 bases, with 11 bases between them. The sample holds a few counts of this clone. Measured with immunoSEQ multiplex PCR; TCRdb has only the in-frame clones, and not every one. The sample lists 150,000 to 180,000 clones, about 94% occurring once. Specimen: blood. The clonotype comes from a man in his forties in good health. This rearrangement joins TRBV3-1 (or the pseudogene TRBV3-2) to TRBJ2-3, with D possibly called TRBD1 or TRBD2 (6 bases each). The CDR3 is CASSRGGFDTQYF. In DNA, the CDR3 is TGTGCCAGCAGCCGAGGGGGGTTTGATACGCAGTATTTT.